This T cell receptor beta chain was profiled in a study of blood T cell repertoires in COVID-19. As originally analysed: Amplification of reference gene primers was used by the study to estimate nucleated cell counts. The assay was immunoSEQ multiplex PCR, and TCRdb's table has in-frame clones only and misses some. From that table come the V and J calls and clone size; the DNA was used to work out D and trimming. The repertoire includes just under 20,000 clones, just over 90% of them detected once, and over 3.5% sits in the top ten. V was pared by 4 bases and J by 3 bases, with 22 bases between. The CDR3 is 17 residues long. The germline V gene has CDR1 SGHKS and CDR2 YYEKEE (reference sequence).

The receptor was derived from a woman aged 45-59 years with active COVID-19. The sample taken for sequencing was peripheral blood. The chain carries TRBV5-5 and TRBJ1-2; a weak D match, TRBD1 (6 bases). This CDR3 reads CASSTGQRMLGYYGYTF. CDR3 nucleotides: TGTGCCAGCAGCACAGGACAGAGAATGCTGGGGTACTATGGCTACACCTTC.